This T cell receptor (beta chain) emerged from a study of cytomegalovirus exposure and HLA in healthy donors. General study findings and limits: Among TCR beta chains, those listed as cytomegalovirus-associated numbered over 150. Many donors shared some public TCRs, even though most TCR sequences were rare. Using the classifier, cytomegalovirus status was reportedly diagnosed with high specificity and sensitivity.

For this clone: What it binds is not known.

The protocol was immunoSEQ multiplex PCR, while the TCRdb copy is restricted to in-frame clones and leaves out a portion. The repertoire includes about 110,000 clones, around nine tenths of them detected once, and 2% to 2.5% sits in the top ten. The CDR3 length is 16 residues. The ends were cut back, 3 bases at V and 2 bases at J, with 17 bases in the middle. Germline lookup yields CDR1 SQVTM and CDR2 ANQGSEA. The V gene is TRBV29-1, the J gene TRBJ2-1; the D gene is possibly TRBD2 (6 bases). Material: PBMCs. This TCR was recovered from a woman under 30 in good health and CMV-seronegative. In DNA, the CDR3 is TGCAGCGTTGAGTTCGCCCGTGGAGGGGCCTACAATGAGCAGTTCTTC. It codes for CSVEFARGGAYNEQFF.